This TCR beta chain stems from a study of identical twins. Notes on the study in general: The models systematically underestimated how much out-of-frame TCR alpha was shared in monozygotic twins. For zero-insertion analyses, partial confounding could come from invariant MAIT and iNKT cells.

This clonotype was picked up a small number of times. The antigen is undetermined. Trimming cost V 4 bases and J 5 bases, with 10 bases left between them. Germline V gene lookup returns CDR1 KGHDR and CDR2 SFDVKD. The CDR3 totals 13 residues. TCRdb re-derived calls from the 5' RACE reads in MiXCR, one entry per CDR3 protein. The table includes about 890,000 distinct CDR3 sequences, 9% to 15% detected once. The same data also went into a second study, on yellow fever vaccine responses in identical twins.

Sample: PBMCs. This rearrangement joins TRBV24-1 to TRBJ1-1; no clear D. The receptor's source is a woman aged 18-29 years in good health. CDR3 sequence: CATSDPRDTEAFF. The CDR3 nucleotides read TGTGCCACCAGTGACCCAAGGGATACTGAAGCTTTCTTT.